The 21 T cell receptor beta chains in this list originate from one sample, sequenced in a study of T and B cells in COVID-19 patients (TCRdb year 2020). Genomic DNA extracted from blood, in amounts of roughly 250-500 ng, served as the starting material for amplifying TRB repertoires. The sequencing machine was an Illumina MiSeq. TRB rearrangements were amplified by multiplex PCR with BIOMED2 TRB-A/B primer pools. Clones were called with MiXCR by TCRdb after fastp trimmed the public reads at Q25, and only in-frame beta chains were retained. Rows with a matching CDR3 protein are joined into one entry that keeps the most common DNA and genes. Counted in this sample were some 16,000 distinct CDR3 sequences; around 30% of them appeared once. The ten largest clones take up 4% to 5.5% of the sample. Specimen: blood. The receptor set was obtained from a human donor who had recovered from COVID-19.

This clonotype was picked up a small number of times. The chain links TRBV5-1 to TRBJ2-3, with a weak D call TRBD1 (6 bases). The CDR3 runs to 15 residues. Germline assignment: CDR1 SGHRS and CDR2 YFSETQ. Trimming shortened V by 1 base and J by 1 base, and 10 bases separated the two germline ends. The CDR3 spells CASSLLQGGTDTQYF. DNA of the CDR3: TGCGCCAGCAGCTTGCTACAGGGTGGCACAGATACGCAGTATTTT.

This sequence joins TRBV6-2 or TRBV6-3 and TRBJ1-1; D might be TRBD1 (5 bases). Germline loops: CDR1 MNHEY, CDR2 SVGEGT. V lost 11 bases to trimming and J lost 1 base, with 14 bases between them. The CDR3 consists of 13 residues. CDR3 loop: CAGHQAPNTEAFF. The CDR3 DNA is TGTGCCGGACATCAGGCGCCGAACACTGAAGCTTTCTTT.

This clonotype was seen many times. The gene calls are TRBV13 and TRBJ2-1; 7 nucleotides agree with TRBD2. The CDR3 covers 15 residues. V shed 1 base, J shed 6 bases, and the junction held 6 bases outside the gene matches. The germline gives CDR1 PRHDT, CDR2 FYEKMQ (reference sequence). CDR3 region: CASSLAGGTPNEQFF. The CDR3 nucleotides read TGTGCCAGCAGCTTAGCGGGGGGAACCCCCAATGAGCAGTTCTTC.

The genes are TRBV7-2 and TRBJ1-2; TRBD1 might be the D (6 bases). The V end was cut by 5 bases, the J end by 2 bases, with 18 bases between. The V gene's germline CDR1 is SGHTA and CDR2 FQGNSA. This CDR3 is built from 16 residues. CDR3: CASSGRGEGLNYGYTF. In DNA form, the CDR3 reads TGTGCCAGCAGCGGCAGGGGTGAAGGACTAAACTATGGCTACACCTTC.

This clonotype was seen ten or more times. The J gene is TRBJ2-7, the V gene TRBV5-6; 8 nucleotides match TRBD1. The CDR3 is made up of 14 amino acids. With V trimmed by 3 bases and J by 1 base, 3 bases remained unmatched. The V gene's germline CDR1 is SGHDT and CDR2 YYEEEE. The CDR3: CASSWTGPSYEQYF. In DNA, the CDR3 is TGTGCCAGCAGCTGGACAGGGCCATCCTACGAGCAGTACTTC. Full variable domain (outside the CDR3, taken from reference TRBV5-6 and TRBJ2-7): DAGVTQSPTHLIKTRGQQVTLRCSPKSGHDTVSWYQQALGQGPQFIFQYYEEEERQRGNFPDRFSGHQFPNYSSELNVNALLLGDSALYLCASSWTGPSYEQYFGPGTRLTVT.

The table lists this clonotype with a few counts. J is TRBJ1-5 and V is TRBV12-3 or TRBV12-4, with a possible D match to TRBD1 (6 bases). V was shortened by 6 bases and J by 4 bases, with 22 bases between the two germline ends. The CDR3 spans 17 residues. In DNA form, the CDR3 reads TGTGCCAGCAGCTTTCGCCTTGAAAACAGGGAGAATCAGCCCCAGCATTTT. Encoded protein: CASSFRLENRENQPQHF.

In regard to this clonotype: A read error is possible here, since a much larger clone lies one base away. The chain links TRBV19 to TRBJ1-5, with 9 bases aligning to TRBD1. The CDR3 sequence is 16 residues long. Germline CDR1 LNHDA, CDR2 SQIVND (reference sequence). Losses at the gene ends were 5 bases for V and 3 bases for J; bases not matched to a gene: 8. The CDR3 nucleotides are TGTGCCAGTAGTGGACAGGGGAAGGAGTCCAATCAGCCCCAGCATTTT. It yields the protein CASSGQGKESNQPQHF.

This clonotype appeared a single time. This chain uses TRBV20-1 with TRBJ1-5, with unresolved D. CDR3 length: 14 residues. Trimming shortened V by 6 bases and J by 0 bases, and 12 bases separated the two germline ends. CDR1 is DFQATT and CDR2 is SNEGSKA in the germline V gene (reference sequence). CDR3 coding DNA: TGCAGTGCCCGGCAGGATAGTAGCAATCAGCCCCAGCATTTT. Translating gives CSARQDSSNQPQHF.

This clonotype was picked up many times. The rearrangement uses TRBV6-5 and TRBJ2-2; D not resolved. CDR3 length: 14 residues. V was trimmed by 11 bases and J by 0 bases, leaving 13 bases between them. The germline gives CDR1 MNHEY, CDR2 SVGAGI. The CDR3, as DNA: TGTGCCTCAGCAAGAGTCCCGAACACCGGGGAGCTGTTTTTT. The encoded protein is CASARVPNTGELFF.

The table lists this clonotype with many counts. This sequence joins TRBV5-5 and TRBJ2-5, with D possibly TRBD2 on 6 matching bases. Trimming stripped 0 bases from V and 4 bases from J, with 13 bases between. CDR1 and CDR2 (germline): SGHKS, YYEKEE (reference sequence). The CDR3 is made up of 15 amino acids. Here the CDR3 reads CASSLATTEGETQYF. CDR3 bases: TGTGCCAGCAGCTTGGCCACAACGGAGGGAGAGACCCAGTACTTC. The full variable domain, completed using reference TRBV5-5 and TRBJ2-5, is DAGVTQSPTHLIKTRGQQVTLRCSPISGHKSVSWYQQVLGQGPQFIFQYYEKEERGRGNFPDRFSARQFPNYSSELNVNALLLGDSALYLCASSLATTEGETQYFGPGTRLLVL.

This clonotype is judged medium-sized. At one boundary the junction diverges from the germline segment, which might be a read error. The CDR3 loop is CASSLGGGPQETQYF. CDR3 in DNA: TGTGCCAGCAGTTTAGGGGGGGGGCCCCAAGAGACCCAGTACTTC. The chain carries TRBV7-2 and TRBJ2-5; D is perhaps TRBD2 (7 bases). This CDR3 has 15 residues. Germline V gene data show CDR1 as SGHTA and CDR2 as FQGNSA.

This clonotype was counted many times. The chain recombines TRBV6-5 with TRBJ1-2; 11 bases match TRBD1. V was clipped by 3 bases and J by 6 bases; unmatched bases: 15. Germline V CDR1 and CDR2: MNHEY, SVGAGI. The CDR3 has 18 amino acids. The CDR3 protein is CASSYSRTGGPGLDGYTF. CDR3 DNA: TGTGCCAGCAGTTATTCCCGGACAGGGGGCCCGGGACTTGATGGCTACACCTTC.

This clonotype is termed medium-sized (0.01 to 0.1%). This chain links TRBV5-5 with TRBJ2-4; tentatively, D is TRBD2 (7 bases). The CDR3 is 13 residues long. V shed 2 bases and J shed 8 bases, with 11 bases lying between them. The germline V gene has CDR1 SGHKS and CDR2 YYEKEE (reference sequence). CDR3 in amino acids: CASSFREGDIQYF. CDR3 nucleotide sequence: TGTGCCAGCAGCTTCAGGGAGGGGGACATTCAGTACTTC.

This clonotype has a count of ten or more. V gene TRBV10-2 combines with J gene TRBJ2-5; 11 bases agree with TRBD2. This CDR3 has 16 residues. From germline, CDR1 is WSHSY and CDR2 SAAADI. J lost 5 bases, V lost 6 bases, and 11 bases had no gene match. The CDR3 loop is CASRAVAGGPRETQYF. The CDR3 DNA sequence: TGCGCCAGCAGGGCCGTAGCGGGGGGGCCTCGGGAGACCCAGTACTTC.

This clonotype was detected only a few times. The rearrangement joins TRBV7-6 to TRBJ2-3, with 8 bases fitting TRBD1. The CDR3 has 20 amino acids. V gave up 4 bases and J gave up 1 base; unmatched junction bases: 19. Germline V CDR1 and CDR2: SGHVS, FNYEAQ. CDR3 nucleotides: TGTGCCAGCAGCTCCCCGGAACCACCCGAAGGGACAGGTCGCACAGATACGCAGTATTTT. It is translated as CASSSPEPPEGTGRTDTQYF.

This clonotype was counted between two and nine times. The chain combines TRBV6-2 or TRBV6-3 with TRBJ2-5; a possible D gene is TRBD2 (7 bases). Germline values: CDR1 MNHEY, CDR2 SVGEGT. This CDR3 comprises 15 residues. The V end was cut by 7 bases, the J end by 5 bases, with 20 bases between. CDR3 in DNA: TGTGCCAGCACCTCCGGGCGCGGGGGCAGTGAGACCCAGTACTTC. Amino acids: CASTSGRGGSETQYF.

This clonotype was seen ten or more times. This chain joins TRBV30 and TRBJ1-6; D is unclear. The CDR3 is 14 amino acids. V gave up 0 bases and J gave up 6 bases, with 9 bases separating them. Germline CDR1 and CDR2: GTSNPN and SVGIG (reference sequence). The CDR3 coding sequence is TGTGCCTGGAGTGTAACCCCCCGTAATTCACCCCTCCACTTT. Residues: CAWSVTPRNSPLHF.

The chain uses TRBV5-1 and TRBJ1-1, with D tentatively TRBD1 (5 bases). Germline-derived CDR1 and CDR2 are SGHRS and YFSETQ. Between the trimmed V and J ends, which lost 0 bases and 1 base, there was a span of 10 bases. The CDR3 spans 15 residues. CDR3 in DNA: TGCGCCAGCAGCTTGGTAGGGGCGACGAACACTGAAGCTTTCTTT. As protein: CASSLVGATNTEAFF.

The gene calls are TRBV5-1 and TRBJ1-2; TRBD1 matches at 8 bases. The CDR3 is made up of 15 amino acids. After removal of 3 bases from V and 4 bases from J, the junction contained 8 bases not matched to a gene. Germline V gives CDR1 SGHRS, CDR2 YFSETQ. CDR3 DNA: TGCGCCAGCAGCTCACAAATGACAGGGGCCTATGGCTACACCTTC. It codes for CASSSQMTGAYGYTF.

This clonotype was seen more than once but under ten times. The rearrangement links TRBV6-5 to TRBJ2-3, with D maybe TRBD1 (6 bases). The V end was cut by 5 bases, the J end by 1 base, with 10 bases between. Germline V lookup: CDR1 MNHEY, CDR2 SVGAGI. This CDR3 has 14 amino acids. CDR3: CASSGWGRTDTQYF. The CDR3 DNA sequence: TGTGCCAGCAGTGGGTGGGGGCGCACAGATACGCAGTATTTT.

Turning to this clonotype: The germline gene is not matched at one end of the junction; a read error may be the cause. V and J are TRBV6-1 and TRBJ2-3; 7 nucleotides align to TRBD1. The CDR3 is 13 amino acids. The germline V gene encodes CDR1 MNHNS and CDR2 SASEGT. The CDR3 sequence: CASNRQGGDMQYF. CDR3 bases: TGTGCCAGCAATAGACAGGGTGGAGATATGCAGTATTTT.